This T cell receptor (beta chain) was captured in a study of blood T cell repertoires in COVID-19. At the level of the study: Acute and convalescent COVID-19 specimens originated in the United States, Italy and Spain.

Enrolled during active infection, Seattle patients were then followed longitudinally. Original processing methods: How many nucleated cells were present was estimated from reference gene primer amplification. The assay was immunoSEQ multiplex PCR, and TCRdb's table has in-frame clones only and misses some. V and J calls and clone size come straight from that table; D and trimming were deduced from the DNA. The repertoire holds roughly 300,000 clones, with approximately 87% as singletons. CDR3 length equals 16 residues. Unmatched junction bases numbered 11, after V lost 4 bases and J lost 3 bases. The germline CDR1 and CDR2 sequences are SGHDT and YYEEEE.

The receptor was derived from a young woman with COVID-19, enrolled during active disease. Source material: peripheral blood. The chain employs TRBV5-6 and TRBJ2-3; TRBD2 agrees at 7 bases. CDR3 sequence reads: CASSPRWGGITDTQYF. The CDR3 nucleotides read TGTGCCAGCAGCCCCCGATGGGGGGGGATAACAGATACGCAGTATTTT. Full variable domain (outside the CDR3, taken from reference TRBV5-6 and TRBJ2-3): DAGVTQSPTHLIKTRGQQVTLRCSPKSGHDTVSWYQQALGQGPQFIFQYYEEEERQRGNFPDRFSGHQFPNYSSELNVNALLLGDSALYLCASSPRWGGITDTQYFGPGTRLTVL.